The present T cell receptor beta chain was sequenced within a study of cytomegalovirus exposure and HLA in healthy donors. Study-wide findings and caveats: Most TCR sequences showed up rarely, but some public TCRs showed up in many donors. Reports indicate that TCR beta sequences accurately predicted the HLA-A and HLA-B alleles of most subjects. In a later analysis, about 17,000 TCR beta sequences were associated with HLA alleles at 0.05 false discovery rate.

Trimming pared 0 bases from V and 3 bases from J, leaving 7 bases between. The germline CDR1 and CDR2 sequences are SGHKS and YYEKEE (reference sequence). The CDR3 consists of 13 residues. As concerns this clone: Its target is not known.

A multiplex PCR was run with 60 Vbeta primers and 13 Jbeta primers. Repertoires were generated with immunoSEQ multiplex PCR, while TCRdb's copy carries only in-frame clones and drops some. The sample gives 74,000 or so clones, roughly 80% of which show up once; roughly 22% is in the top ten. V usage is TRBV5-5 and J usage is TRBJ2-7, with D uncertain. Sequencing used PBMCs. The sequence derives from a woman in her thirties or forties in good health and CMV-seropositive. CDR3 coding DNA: TGTGCCAGCAGCTTGGGTTACGGCTACGAGCAGTACTTC. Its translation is CASSLGYGYEQYF.